The clone carrying this T cell receptor beta chain was found many times. What it binds is not known. The data stem from a study of response to subunit inactivated influenza vaccine. Whole-study results and caveats: Researchers suggested that each seasonal influenza vaccination recruits few new T cells.

TCRdb independently ran MiXCR on the RT-PCR reads; one entry per CDR3 protein. The sample contains 500,000 or so distinct CDR3 sequences, about 15% of which appear only once. V was pared by 2 bases and J by 3 bases, with 14 bases between. In germline, CDR1 is DFQATT, CDR2 SNEGSKA (reference sequence). The CDR3 totals 14 residues. The chain joins TRBV20-1 to TRBJ2-7; TRBD1 or TRBD2 may be the D gene (5 bases each). Sequencing used CD4+ T cells sorted from PBMCs, obtained less than 30 months after vaccination. This clonotype was sampled from a man in his fifties or sixties who received an inactivated influenza vaccine. The CDR3 protein is CSARPGRMFYEQYF. The CDR3 nucleotides are TGCAGTGCTAGACCGGGACGGATGTTCTACGAGCAGTACTTC.